The 29 T cell receptor beta chains below all came from one sample that was sequenced in a study of cytomegalovirus exposure and HLA in healthy donors. The study ran its PCR with 60 Vbeta and 13 Jbeta primers. Generated by immunoSEQ multiplex PCR, the TCRdb table keeps only in-frame clones and is missing some. This sample has 50,000 to 55,000 clones, with roughly three fifths found just once. The sequencing sample was made of PBMCs. The receptors originated from a human donor in good health.

This clone was counted once. The chain combines TRBV5-6 with TRBJ2-2; perhaps TRBD1 as D (6 bases). CDR1 SGHDT and CDR2 YYEEEE come from the germline V gene. The CDR3 is made up of 16 amino acids. Trimming stripped 1 base from V and 2 bases from J, with 12 bases between. CDR3 sequence: CASSLFGQLNTGELFF. CDR3 DNA: TGTGCCAGCAGCTTGTTTGGACAGCTTAACACCGGGGAGCTGTTTTTT.

The V call is TRBV4-1, the J call TRBJ2-7; 15 bases align to TRBD2. The CDR3 runs 18 residues. CDR1 is MGHRA, CDR2 YSYEKL, per germline. After removal of 2 bases from V and 2 bases from J, the junction contained 7 bases not matched to a gene. CDR3 amino acids: CASSQPGLAGGYTYEQYF. CDR3 nucleotide sequence: TGCGCCAGCAGCCAACCGGGACTAGCGGGGGGCTACACCTACGAGCAGTACTTC.

This clone was observed once. This chain uses TRBV5-1 with TRBJ2-7; possibly TRBD2 for D (5 bases). The germline CDR1 and CDR2 sequences are SGHRS and YFSETQ. The CDR3 is 14 amino acids. V shed 2 bases and J shed 0 bases, with 9 bases lying between them. As DNA, the CDR3 is TGCGCCAGCAGCTTAGGACTGAGCTCCTACGAGCAGTACTTC. It codes for CASSLGLSSYEQYF.

This clone came up a few times. The rearrangement joins TRBV7-9 to TRBJ1-6; 7 bases match TRBD1. Germline V CDR1 and CDR2: SEHNR, FQNEAQ (reference sequence). This CDR3 contains 16 residues. Losses at the gene ends were 4 bases for V and 8 bases for J; bases not matched to a gene: 11. The DNA for the CDR3 is TGTGCCAGCAGCTCAAGGGGACAGCTACTGGATTCACCCCTCCACTTT. Amino acids: CASSSRGQLLDSPLHF.

The rearrangement uses TRBV4-3 and TRBJ1-2; 7 nucleotides align to TRBD1. The CDR3 has 16 residues. Germline assignment: CDR1 LGHNA and CDR2 YSLEER. The trim removed 4 bases at V and 6 bases at J, leaving 14 bases unmatched. The DNA of the CDR3 is TGCGCCAGCAGCCCCGAGAGAGGGGGCAGTCATAATGGCTACACCTTC. Residues: CASSPERGGSHNGYTF.

This clone was seen more than once but under ten times. This chain connects TRBV2 to TRBJ1-1, with TRBD1 matching 10 bases. This CDR3 has 13 amino acids. Looked up from germline, CDR1 is SNHLY and CDR2 is FYNNEI. The V segment lost 4 bases and the J segment 8 bases; nucleotides outside the gene matches: 4. The CDR3 coding sequence is TGTGCCAGCAGTGCGGACAGGGGGTGGGAAGCTTTCTTT. The encoded protein is CASSADRGWEAFF.

The gene calls are TRBV29-1 and TRBJ1-2, with D possibly matching TRBD1 (5 bases). Germline V gene sequence: CDR1 SQVTM, CDR2 ANQGSEA. The CDR3 has 17 residues. The ends were cut back, 3 bases at V and 5 bases at J, with 25 bases in the middle. The CDR3 DNA is TGCAGCGTTGACCGGGGGTCGGGGAGGGACTCGAGGTATGGCTACACCTTC. Amino acids: CSVDRGSGRDSRYGYTF.

This clone was seen a handful of times. The rearrangement uses TRBV11-3 and TRBJ2-7; 7 bases map to TRBD2. Germline V CDR1 and CDR2: SGHNT, YENEEA. The CDR3 contains 15 residues. The junction had 8 bases not matched to a gene; V was cut back by 2 bases and J by 4 bases. CDR3 sequence reads: CASSLRGEDRYEQYF. The CDR3 bases are TGTGCCAGCAGCTTACGGGGGGAAGACAGATACGAGCAGTACTTC.

The V gene is TRBV28, the J gene TRBJ2-1; 7 bases line up with TRBD2. Germline V gene lookup returns CDR1 MDHEN and CDR2 SYDVKM. After removal of 5 bases from V and 1 base from J, the junction contained 8 bases not matched to a gene. The CDR3 sequence is 16 residues long. CDR3 sequence reads: CASSTRTRGSYNEQFF. The CDR3 DNA reads as TGTGCCAGCAGTACTAGGACTAGGGGTTCCTACAATGAGCAGTTCTTC.

This chain joins TRBV4-3 and TRBJ2-3; 11 positions match TRBD2. The CDR3 consists of 17 residues. J was trimmed by 3 bases and V by 3 bases; bases with no gene match: 8. Germline assignment: CDR1 LGHNA and CDR2 YSLEER. In DNA form, the CDR3 reads TGCGCCAGCAGCCAGACGTGGGCTAGCGGGGGGACAGATACGCAGTATTTT. Protein: CASSQTWASGGTDTQYF.

The rearrangement joins TRBV9 to TRBJ1-6; 7 bases line up with TRBD1. Germline loops: CDR1 SGDLS, CDR2 YYNGEE. This CDR3 region has 18 residues. Trimming took 3 bases from V and 5 from J; bases not matched to a gene: 14. The CDR3 DNA reads TGTGCCAGCAGCGCGCTCCCGACAGGGCGACCTAATAATTCACCCCTCCACTTT. This codes for CASSALPTGRPNNSPLHF.

In its sample, this clone was seen a few times. The chain joins TRBV7-8 to TRBJ2-5, with D perhaps matching TRBD2 (5 bases). The length of the CDR3 is 12 residues. V gave up 5 bases and J gave up 7 bases, with 11 bases separating them. CDR1 SGHVS and CDR2 FQNEAQ come from the germline V gene. The CDR3: CASSPAEGTQYF. DNA for the CDR3: TGTGCCAGCAGCCCCGCTGAGGGGACCCAGTACTTC.

This clone was recorded a few times. This chain uses TRBV5-4 with TRBJ2-2; weak D call: TRBD2 (6 bases). Germline values: CDR1 SGHNT, CDR2 YYREEE (reference sequence). This CDR3 comprises 16 residues. V shed 5 bases and J shed 1 base, with 15 bases lying between them. The CDR3, as DNA: TGTGCCAGCAGTTTGCCCCACGGGGGGAACACCGGGGAGCTGTTTTTT. Translated: CASSLPHGGNTGELFF.

This clone has just a few counts. This sequence joins TRBV29-1 and TRBJ2-1; TRBD1 aligns across 10 bases. With V trimmed by 0 bases and J by 7 bases, 9 bases remained unmatched. The length of the CDR3 is 16 residues. The V gene's germline CDR1 is SQVTM and CDR2 ANQGSEA. The CDR3 reads CSVEDRDRGTRNEQFF. CDR3 coding DNA: TGCAGCGTTGAAGATCGGGACAGGGGAACAAGGAATGAGCAGTTCTTC.

This clone was seen only a few times. The V and J genes are TRBV7-9 and TRBJ2-7; D is uncertain. This CDR3 region has 16 residues. The germline V gene encodes CDR1 SEHNR and CDR2 FQNEAQ (reference sequence). The V end was cut by 5 bases, the J end by 2 bases, with 19 bases between. CDR3 loop: CASSPLWATKTYEQYF. Here the CDR3 DNA reads TGTGCCAGCAGCCCGTTATGGGCCACCAAAACCTACGAGCAGTACTTC.

V usage is TRBV7-2 and J usage is TRBJ1-2; 8 bases map to TRBD1. CDR1 is SGHTA and CDR2 is FQGNSA in the germline V gene. V shed 5 bases, J shed 3 bases, and the junction held 8 bases outside the gene matches. CDR3 length: 15 amino acids. The CDR3 is CASSPTGGGDYGYTF. The CDR3 nucleotides read TGTGCCAGCAGCCCCACAGGGGGAGGCGACTATGGCTACACCTTC.

The rearrangement uses TRBV6-5 and TRBJ1-2, with unresolved D. V lost 6 bases and J lost 0, with 11 bases in between. CDR3 length equals 14 residues. Germline CDR1 and CDR2: MNHEY and SVGAGI. Written as DNA, the CDR3 is TGTGCCAGCAGCACTTCCGGAGCTAACTATGGCTACACCTTC. This translates into CASSTSGANYGYTF.

The J gene is TRBJ2-1, the V gene TRBV4-1; D unclear. Trimming removed 1 base from V and 5 bases from J, with 9 bases in between. Germline V CDR1 and CDR2: MGHRA, YSYEKL. The CDR3 covers 14 residues. The CDR3: CASSQVPGDNEQFF. CDR3 nucleotide sequence: TGCGCCAGCAGCCAAGTTCCCGGTGACAATGAGCAGTTCTTC.

The chain links TRBV19 to TRBJ1-4; TRBD1 matches at 8 bases. From germline, CDR1 is LNHDA and CDR2 SQIVND (reference sequence). V was clipped by 4 bases and J by 5 bases; unmatched bases: 3. CDR3 length equals 14 residues. The CDR3 nucleotides are TGTGCCAGTAGTAGAGGACAGGGAAATGAAAAACTGTTTTTT. Amino acid sequence: CASSRGQGNEKLFF.

The chain has TRBV6-5 and TRBJ1-1, with 9 nucleotides matching TRBD1. J lost 8 bases, V lost 6 bases, and 13 bases had no gene match. The germline gives CDR1 MNHEY, CDR2 SVGAGI. This CDR3 has 15 amino acids. CDR3 DNA sequence: TGTGCCAGCAGAGGACGACAGGGGGGCGGGATAGAAGCTTTCTTT. Its translation: CASRGRQGGGIEAFF.

There are a few counts of this clone. The CDR3 loop is CASSREEEKLFF. The CDR3 DNA follows: TGTGCCAGCAGCAGAGAGGAGGAAAAACTGTTTTTT. This rearrangement joins TRBV7-9 to TRBJ1-4; D ambiguous. Trimming took 5 bases from V and 8 from J, leaving 9 bases between them. Germline assignment: CDR1 SEHNR and CDR2 FQNEAQ (reference sequence). This CDR3 has 12 residues.

The chain couples TRBV7-2 to TRBJ2-7; TRBD2 matches 7 bases. This CDR3 is 16 amino acids long. The V segment lost 0 bases and the J segment 1 base; nucleotides outside the gene matches: 6. Germline values: CDR1 SGHTA, CDR2 FQGNSA. This CDR3 is CASSLAGGGASYEQYF. CDR3 nucleotide sequence: TGTGCCAGCAGCTTAGCGGGGGGAGGGGCGTCCTACGAGCAGTACTTC.

This sequence joins TRBV4-3 and TRBJ2-3; D is perhaps TRBD1 (5 bases). Germline CDR1 is LGHNA and CDR2 is YSLEER. There are 13 residues in the CDR3. Deletions cut 0 bases from V and 8 bases from J, with 9 bases between. The CDR3 coding sequence is TGCGCCAGCAGCCAAGATCAAGGGGTTACGCAGTATTTT. This translates into CASSQDQGVTQYF.

The chain uses TRBV5-6 and TRBJ1-5; 9 positions agree with TRBD1. Germline V gene lookup returns CDR1 SGHDT and CDR2 YYEEEE. This CDR3 region has 14 residues. J gave up 5 bases and V 4 bases, and 4 bases lay outside the gene matches. The CDR3 loop reads CASSPRQGDQPQHF. CDR3 coding DNA: TGTGCCAGCAGCCCCAGACAGGGGGATCAGCCCCAGCATTTT.

This clone has a handful of counts. The J gene is TRBJ2-7, the V gene TRBV5-1, with TRBD1 matching 7 bases. The CDR3 is 16 residues long. Per the germline V gene, CDR1 is SGHRS and CDR2 is YFSETQ. J lost 4 bases, V lost 4 bases, and 14 bases had no gene match. The CDR3 is CASSPQTGTARYEQYF. CDR3 coding DNA: TGCGCCAGCAGCCCCCAAACCGGGACAGCGAGGTACGAGCAGTACTTC.

This clone was detected once. Here the CDR3 reads CASSGIADYREQYF. The CDR3 nucleotides are TGTGCCAGCAGCGGCATAGCGGACTACCGGGAGCAGTACTTC. The chain has TRBV9 and TRBJ2-7, with D possibly TRBD2 on 6 matching bases. CDR1 and CDR2 (germline): SGDLS, YYNGEE. The CDR3 is 14 amino acids. V was cut by 3 bases and J by 7 bases, with 17 bases left in between.

For this clone: Mismatch with germline at one junction end may stem from a read error. The chain employs TRBV6-6 and TRBJ1-2; D gene unclear. Germline values: CDR1 MNHNY, CDR2 SVGAGI (reference sequence). This CDR3 is built from 11 residues. CDR3 bases: TGTGCCAGCGGAGATCCATATGGCTACCCCTTC. Its protein is CASGDPYGYPF.

In this sample, this clone turned up once. The chain has TRBV5-6 and TRBJ2-7, with D perhaps TRBD2 (7 bases). Germline-derived CDR1 and CDR2 are SGHDT and YYEEEE. This CDR3 spans 17 amino acids. The V end lost 4 bases, the J end lost 5 bases, and 25 bases lay between the germline ends. CDR3 in amino acids: CASSEVSGGPLAHEQYF. CDR3 nucleotides: TGTGCCAGCAGCGAGGTCTCGGGGGGCCCGCTGGCCCACGAGCAGTACTTC.

The chain uses TRBV6-1 and TRBJ2-7; 12 nucleotides agree with TRBD1. In germline, CDR1 is MNHNS, CDR2 SASEGT. This CDR3 is 15 amino acids long. V was clipped by 4 bases and J by 3 bases; unmatched bases: 4. DNA for the CDR3: TGTGCCAGCAGTGGCCGGGACAGGGGGCTCTACGAGCAGTACTTC. Amino acid sequence: CASSGRDRGLYEQYF.